The rows below give T cell receptor beta chains drawn from one sample of a study of cytomegalovirus exposure and HLA in healthy donors. Method: immunoSEQ multiplex PCR; TCRdb's copy keeps in-frame clones and lacks some. The sample contains nearly 200,000 clones, more than 60% of which appear only once. Input material: PBMCs. These TCRs come from a woman in her twenties or thirties in good health and CMV-seropositive. Each CDR3 is given with its conserved first and last residue. The D gene is left open where the match is weak. Rows give clone size only sometimes, using once, few, many, or a class for an expanded clone.

clone_size	v_call	j_call	d_call	cdr3_nt	cdr3_aa
few	TRBV5-4	TRBJ1-1	TRBD1	TGTGCCAGCAGCTCGGATAACAGGGGACTCGCTGAAGCTTTCTTT	CASSSDNRGLAEAFF
NA	TRBV7-2	TRBJ2-3	TRBD2	TGTGCCAGCAGTCCTGTAGCGGGAGGTCGGGCAGATACGCAGTATTTT	CASSPVAGGRADTQYF
NA	TRBV6-1	TRBJ1-1	NA	TGTGCCAGCAGTGAATCAACATGGGGAGGATATAACTCCGCTTTCTTT	CASSESTWGGYNSAFF
few	TRBV15	TRBJ1-4	NA	TGTGCCACCAGCAGGAGGGGGGAAAAACTGTTTTTT	CATSRRGEKLFF
NA	TRBV6-6	TRBJ2-1	TRBD2	TGTGCCAGCAGCCAGACTAGCGGGGGGGCCGGTGAGCAGTTCTTC	CASSQTSGGAGEQFF
NA	TRBV4-2	TRBJ2-7	NA	TGTGCCAGCAGCCACTCTACTAATACTGTCTCCTACGAGCAGTACTTC	CASSHSTNTVSYEQYF
NA	TRBV28	TRBJ2-3	TRBD2	TGTGCCAGCAACAGGGCGTCTAGCGGGGATAGCACAGATACGCAGTATTTT	CASNRASSGDSTDTQYF
NA	TRBV18	TRBJ2-3	NA	TGTGCCAGCTCACCTGTTAGCAACTCAGATACGCAGTATTTT	CASSPVSNSDTQYF
NA	TRBV28	TRBJ1-1	TRBD1	TGTGCCAGCAACATCTGGTCGGGACAGGAAGCTTTCTTT	CASNIWSGQEAFF
NA	TRBV7-3	TRBJ2-1	NA	TGTGCCAGCAGCTTAATTGATGCTGGGCACAATGAGCAGTTCTTC	CASSLIDAGHNEQFF
NA	TRBV7-3	TRBJ2-5	TRBD1	TGTGCCAGCAGCATACAACAGGGGGCTGGAGAGACCCAGTACTTC	CASSIQQGAGETQYF
NA	TRBV9	TRBJ2-2	NA	TGTGCCAGCAGCCCCCTCAGGGGAAGGGATACCGGGGAGCTGTTTTTT	CASSPLRGRDTGELFF
NA	TRBV11-3	TRBJ2-1	NA	TGTGCCAGCAGCTTAGTGGGGCGGGGCTCCTACAATGAGCAGTTCTTC	CASSLVGRGSYNEQFF
few	TRBV12-5	TRBJ2-2	TRBD1	TGTGCTAGTGGTTTCCTAAACCAGGGGGCTGCGAACACCGGGGAGCTGTTTTTT	CASGFLNQGAANTGELFF
NA	TRBV7-3	TRBJ1-1	NA	TGTGCCAGCAGCTTAGCGGCGGGGGGGGCTAGGGCTGAAGCTTTCTTT	CASSLAAGGARAEAFF
once	TRBV6-5	TRBJ2-7	TRBD2	TGTGCCAGCAGTTACTCAGGACTAGCGGGCCGCGAGCAGTACTTC	CASSYSGLAGREQYF
NA	TRBV28	TRBJ1-5	TRBD1	TGTGCCAGCAGGGGGGGACAGTTCAATCAGCCCCAGCATTTT	CASRGGQFNQPQHF
NA	TRBV5-6	TRBJ1-2	TRBD1	TGTGCCAGCAGCTCAGGACAGGGATTCCTTCCTTGGGGCTACACCTTC	CASSSGQGFLPWGYTF
once	TRBV7-3	TRBJ2-2	NA	TGTGCCAGCAGCTTACAGCCGAACACCGGGGAGCTATTTTTT	CASSLQPNTGELFF
NA	TRBV7-9	TRBJ1-6	TRBD1	TGTGCCAGCAGTCACGGTATGGGACAGGTCGTTACTTCACCCCTCCACTTT	CASSHGMGQVVTSPLHF
NA	TRBV13	TRBJ2-2	NA	TGTGCCAGCAGCTCCAGGGTCTTGTCCGGGGAGCTGTTTTTT	CASSSRVLSGELFF
NA	TRBV29-1	TRBJ2-3	NA	TGCAGCTCACGCGCGGCTCCAGATACGCAGTATTTT	CSSRAAPDTQYF
NA	TRBV28	TRBJ2-5	NA	TGTGCCAGCAGTTTATCCCAGGAGACCCAGTACTTC	CASSLSQETQYF
NA	TRBV5-4	TRBJ1-2	TRBD1	TGTGCCAGCAGCACCAGTGGTTGGGACAGGGTGTCCGGCTACACCTTC	CASSTSGWDRVSGYTF
NA	TRBV6-5	TRBJ1-2	NA	TGTGCCAGCAGTTACTCGCTGCTATACTCTAACTATGGCTACACCTTC	CASSYSLLYSNYGYTF
NA	TRBV30	TRBJ1-5	NA	TGTGCCTGGAGTGTGGGCCCAGTCAATCAGCCCCAGCATTTT	CAWSVGPVNQPQHF
NA	TRBV9	TRBJ2-2	TRBD1	TGTGCCAGCAGCCCCAGGGACAGGTACACCGGGGAGCTGTTTTTT	CASSPRDRYTGELFF
NA	TRBV4-2	TRBJ2-7	TRBD1	TGTGCCAGCAGCCCGGACAGGCTAACCTACGAGCAGTACTTC	CASSPDRLTYEQYF
NA	TRBV28	TRBJ2-7	TRBD1	TGTGCCAGCAGCCCCCGGGACAGGGGGTACTTC	CASSPRDRGYF
NA	TRBV4-3	TRBJ2-1	TRBD2	TGCGCCAGCAGCCAGGGGACTAGCGGGAGTGTGTACAATGAGCAGTTCTTC	CASSQGTSGSVYNEQFF
NA	TRBV28	TRBJ1-1	TRBD1	TGTGCCAGCAGTAACCGGGACAGGGGGCCCACTGAAGCTTTCTTT	CASSNRDRGPTEAFF
NA	TRBV10-1	TRBJ1-1	NA	TGCGCCAGCCGCACAGTTCGGGCTTTCTTT	CASRTVRAFF
NA	TRBV10-3	TRBJ2-7	TRBD1	TGTGCCATCAGGACAGGGGACGAGCAGTACTTC	CAIRTGDEQYF
NA	TRBV7-3	TRBJ2-5	NA	TGTGCCAGCAGCTTTAGCACTGGGGAGACCCAGTACTTC	CASSFSTGETQYF
NA	TRBV4-1	TRBJ2-3	TRBD2	TGCGCCAGCAGCCAAGGGGTAGCGGGATACACAGATACGCAGTATTTT	CASSQGVAGYTDTQYF
NA	TRBV11-3	TRBJ2-1	TRBD2	TGTGCCAGCAGCCCGGGGACTAGCAATGAGCAGTTCTTC	CASSPGTSNEQFF
few	TRBV7-3	TRBJ2-3	TRBD2	TGTGCCAGCAGCTCTAATAGCGGGGGGGCAGAAGATACGCAGTATTTT	CASSSNSGGAEDTQYF
few	TRBV9	TRBJ2-2	NA	TGTGCCAGCAGCGTAGCAGTTAACACCGGGGAGCTGTTTTTT	CASSVAVNTGELFF
few	TRBV2	TRBJ2-4	NA	TGTGCCAGCATTGGGGCGGTGGGCTTAGCCAAAAACATTCAGTACTTC	CASIGAVGLAKNIQYF
NA	TRBV18	TRBJ2-7	TRBD1	TGTGCCAGCTCACGACGGGACAGGACCTACGAGCAGTACTTC	CASSRRDRTYEQYF
NA	TRBV19	TRBJ1-5	TRBD1	TGTGCCAGTAGTACGCCGGGACAGGTTTATAGCAATCAGCCCCAGCATTTT	CASSTPGQVYSNQPQHF
NA	TRBV7-7	TRBJ2-1	TRBD2	TGTGCCAGCAGCATAGGGACTAGCGGCAATGAGCAGTTCTTC	CASSIGTSGNEQFF
NA	TRBV19	TRBJ1-5	NA	TGTGCCAGTAGCGCTAGGCCCCCGGGTCAGCCCCAGCATTTT	CASSARPPGQPQHF
NA	TRBV18	TRBJ1-2	NA	TGTGCCAGCTCACCACCATCAGGGAACTATGGCTACACCTTC	CASSPPSGNYGYTF
NA	TRBV7-3	TRBJ2-7	TRBD2	TGTGCCAGCAGCTCCGGGTGGGGGGGTGACGAGCAGTACTTC	CASSSGWGGDEQYF
NA	TRBV28	TRBJ2-7	TRBD2	TGTGCCAGCAGTCCCCGGGGGAGCGGGAGGAATGAGCAGTACTTC	CASSPRGSGRNEQYF
NA	TRBV5-5	TRBJ1-2	NA	TGTGCCAGCAGCTTGGCCGCGGCTAACTATGGCTACACCTTC	CASSLAAANYGYTF